The 6 T cell receptor beta chains given below trace back to one sample, sequenced in a study of vaccination effects on CD4 cells after COVID-19. Scientists isolated CD4+ T cells after an approximately 9-day culture period ended. Between March and December 2020, the person had a SARS-CoV-2 infection that PCR confirmed. Participants completed two doses of the BNT162b2 or mRNA-1273 vaccine. Sequencing used immunoSEQ multiplex PCR; TCRdb keeps in-frame clones, though not all of them. The table records approximately 40,000 clones, about 80% of them present only once. Antigens for these TCRs are unknown. The specimen was CD4+ T cells from PBMCs cultured without peptide, collected after COVID-19 vaccination. These receptors were taken from a human donor who had a prior SARS-CoV-2 infection.

CDR3 region: CASSPRGYEQYF. The CDR3, as DNA: TGTGCCAGCAGTCCTCGTGGCTACGAGCAGTACTTC. This sequence joins TRBV12-3 or TRBV12-4 and TRBJ2-7, with unresolved D. This CDR3 is built from 12 residues. V lost 5 bases, J lost 3 bases, and 8 bases lay in between.

Here the CDR3 reads CATSDATGTEKETQYF. CDR3 bases: TGTGCCACCAGTGATGCAACCGGGACAGAAAAAGAGACCCAGTACTTC. The gene calls are TRBV24-1 and TRBJ2-5; TRBD1 agrees at 7 bases. V was pared by 3 bases and J by 3 bases, with 9 bases of the junction left unmatched. Germline values: CDR1 KGHDR, CDR2 SFDVKD. This CDR3 is 16 amino acids long.

V usage is TRBV7-2 and J usage is TRBJ1-3; D is unresolved. V gave up 3 bases and J gave up 4 bases, with 13 bases separating them. The CDR3 covers 15 residues. The germline gives CDR1 SGHTA, CDR2 FQGNSA. The CDR3 sequence: CASSFYPPRGNTIYF. CDR3 nucleotide sequence: TGTGCCAGCAGCTTTTACCCACCCAGGGGAAACACCATATATTTT. Complete variable domain (other parts from reference TRBV7-2 and TRBJ1-3): GAGVSQSPSNKVTEKGKDVELRCDPISGHTALYWYRQSLGQGLEFLIYFQGNSAPDKSGLPSDRFSAERTGGSVSTLTIQRTQQEDSAVYLCASSFYPPRGNTIYFGEGSWLTVV.

V and J are TRBV2 and TRBJ2-3; weak D call: TRBD2 (6 bases). Germline CDR1 is SNHLY and CDR2 is FYNNEI. The CDR3 spans 14 residues. V was trimmed by 5 bases and J by 1 base, leaving 10 bases between them. The CDR3 bases are TGTGCCAGCAGTAGGACTACCCGCACAGATACGCAGTATTTT. Translated: CASSRTTRTDTQYF. The whole variable domain, filled in from reference TRBV2 and TRBJ2-3, reads EPEVTQTPSHQVTQMGQEVILRCVPISNHLYFYWYRQILGQKVEFLVSFYNNEISEKSEIFDDQFSVERPDGSNFTLKIRSTKLEDSAMYFCASSRTTRTDTQYFGPGTRLTVL.

The chain carries TRBV6-2 or TRBV6-3 and TRBJ2-3; 7 nucleotides match TRBD2. This CDR3 region has 17 residues. The germline V gene has CDR1 MNHEY and CDR2 SVGEGT. The J segment lost 2 bases and the V segment lost 6 bases, leaving 14 bases of the junction unmatched. The CDR3 region has the DNA TGTGCCAGCAGCAACGGGTGGCGGGGGAGACCCACAGATACGCAGTATTTT. Translating gives CASSNGWRGRPTDTQYF.

The CDR3 reads CASSDGTSGLNEQFF. CDR3 sequence (DNA): TGTGCCAGCAGCGATGGGACTAGCGGATTAAATGAGCAGTTCTTC. The J gene is TRBJ2-1, the V gene TRBV5-6, with 11 positions matching TRBD2. This CDR3 contains 15 residues. Germline V lookup: CDR1 SGHDT, CDR2 YYEEEE. J was trimmed by 7 bases and V by 4 bases; bases with no gene match: 7. The whole variable domain, remainder taken from reference TRBV5-6 and TRBJ2-1, is DAGVTQSPTHLIKTRGQQVTLRCSPKSGHDTVSWYQQALGQGPQFIFQYYEEEERQRGNFPDRFSGHQFPNYSSELNVNALLLGDSALYLCASSDGTSGLNEQFFGPGTRLTVL.